These T cell receptor beta chains were read from a single sample in a study of shared T cell receptors in the human thymus. Profiled with immunoSEQ multiplex PCR; TCRdb holds only in-frame clones, not every one. The sample lists approximately 760,000 clones; approximately 85% were seen once. These data also featured in a second study, about human thymus T cells.

The sample was thymocytes. These receptors originate from a girl in the first two years of life with a congenital heart defect. CDR3s include the opening cysteine and the closing phenylalanine or tryptophan. D genes are given only for firm matches. Rows give clone size only sometimes, using once, few, many, or a class for an expanded clone.

v_gene	d_gene	j_gene	abundance	CDR3aa	CDR3nt
TRBV6-6	NA	TRBJ1-5	NA	CASSSYNQPQHF	TGTGCCAGCAGTTCCTATAATCAGCCCCAGCATTTT
TRBV5-1	TRBD2	TRBJ2-3	NA	CASGLYASGRHTDTQYF	TGCGCCAGCGGCTTGTATGCTAGCGGGCGACACACAGATACGCAGTATTTT
TRBV10-3	TRBD2	TRBJ2-5	NA	CAISESLAGARGTQYF	TGTGCCATCAGTGAGTCTTTAGCGGGGGCGCGAGGGACCCAGTACTTC
TRBV6-6	TRBD1	TRBJ1-2	NA	CASRRQGLAGYTF	TGTGCCAGCAGGAGACAGGGTCTGGCCGGCTACACCTTC
TRBV19	TRBD1	TRBJ1-5	few	CASSIGRQGGNQPQHF	TGTGCCAGTAGTATAGGGAGACAGGGGGGCAATCAGCCCCAGCATTTT
TRBV7-3	NA	TRBJ1-5	NA	CASSLTIDQPQHF	TGTGCCAGCAGCTTAACCATTGATCAGCCCCAGCATTTT
TRBV6-6	TRBD2	TRBJ2-5	NA	CASSYGASGGETQYF	TGTGCCAGCAGTTACGGAGCTAGCGGGGGGGAGACCCAGTACTTC
TRBV2	NA	TRBJ1-2	NA	CASSTTNYGYTF	TGTGCCAGCAGTACAACTAACTATGGCTACACCTTC
TRBV6-1	NA	TRBJ2-7	NA	CASSEGLRTIGQKTYF	TGTGCCAGCAGTGAAGGCCTCCGTACTATCGGACAGAAGACTTACTTC
TRBV19	TRBD1	TRBJ2-7	once	CASSIRQGGGYEQYF	TGTGCCAGTAGTATAAGACAGGGCGGCGGGTACGAGCAGTACTTC
TRBV9	TRBD2	TRBJ2-1	few	CASSPRYGTSGTNNEQFF	TGTGCCAGCAGCCCCCGCTACGGGACTAGCGGGACAAACAATGAGCAGTTCTTC
TRBV6-4	TRBD1	TRBJ2-1	NA	CASSDDRQGANEQFF	TGTGCCAGCAGTGACGATCGTCAGGGGGCCAATGAGCAGTTCTTC
TRBV7-2	TRBD1	TRBJ1-2	NA	CASNKWGQGTYGYTF	TGTGCCAGCAACAAGTGGGGACAGGGGACCTATGGCTACACCTTC
TRBV5-1	TRBD1	TRBJ2-7	NA	CASSLGDRVYEQYF	TGCGCCAGCAGCTTGGGCGACAGGGTCTACGAGCAGTACTTC
TRBV27	TRBD1	TRBJ1-6	NA	CASTIYQQGGNSPLHF	TGTGCCAGCACCATTTATCAACAGGGGGGTAATTCACCCCTCCACTTT
TRBV4-1	TRBD1	TRBJ2-1	NA	CASNRDRGHNEQFF	TGCGCCAGCAACCGGGACAGGGGACACAATGAGCAGTTCTTC
TRBV29-1	NA	TRBJ1-2	NA	CSVGQVDGYTF	TGCAGCGTTGGACAGGTAGATGGCTACACCTTC
TRBV4-1	NA	TRBJ2-1	NA	CASSQVPSRPRGTDNEQFF	TGCGCCAGCAGCCAAGTGCCTTCCCGGCCTCGGGGGACCGACAATGAGCAGTTCTTC
TRBV4-3	NA	TRBJ2-2	NA	CASSQDHAGPPAATGELFF	TGCGCCAGCAGCCAAGATCACGCGGGGCCACCAGCCGCCACCGGGGAGCTGTTTTTT
TRBV7-9	TRBD1	TRBJ2-3	once	CASSIRTGLSADTQYF	TGTGCCAGCAGCATTCGGACAGGCCTAAGTGCAGATACGCAGTATTTT
TRBV15	TRBD1	TRBJ2-7	few	CATSRDAGTGPYEQYF	TGTGCCACCAGCAGAGATGCCGGGACAGGGCCCTACGAGCAGTACTTC
TRBV6-1	NA	TRBJ1-3	NA	CASCGRYSGNTIYF	TGTGCCAGCTGCGGCCGCTACTCTGGAAACACCATATATTTT
TRBV18	NA	TRBJ1-6	NA	CASSPRRALYNSPLHF	TGTGCCAGCTCACCACGGAGGGCTCTGTATAATTCACCCCTCCACTTT
TRBV5-1	TRBD1	TRBJ1-5	NA	CASSLGTDSNQPQHF	TGCGCCAGCAGCCTGGGGACAGATAGCAATCAGCCCCAGCATTTT
TRBV15	NA	TRBJ1-1	NA	CATSRVAGWNTEAFF	TGTGCCACCAGCAGAGTCGCAGGGTGGAACACTGAAGCTTTCTTT
TRBV7-8	NA	TRBJ2-4	NA	CASSGGGLLAKNIQYF	TGTGCCAGCAGCGGAGGTGGGCTTTTAGCCAAAAACATTCAGTACTTC
TRBV5-5	NA	TRBJ1-1	once	CASSLVVIRGRGTEAFF	TGTGCCAGCAGCTTGGTGGTCATACGGGGGCGGGGGACTGAAGCTTTCTTT